This TCR beta chain was identified in a study of molecular identifiers for immune sequencing clone quantification. One entry per CDR3 protein results from TCRdb running MiXCR on the PCR reads. The sample shows about half a million distinct CDR3 sequences, 25% of them seen only once. The CDR3 runs to 10 residues. Germline loops: CDR1 SQVTM, CDR2 ANQGSEA. V lost 6 bases to trimming and J lost 3 bases, with 4 bases between them. This clonotype was recorded many times. The clonotype comes from a human donor in good health. Some libraries in this study had Jurkat cell RNA spiked in. The sequencing input was naive CD8+ T cells from blood, with Jurkat cell RNA spiked in. The subset: FACS-sorted CD8+CD4-CCR7+CD45RA+ naive T cells. V is TRBV29-1 and J is TRBJ2-3; no clear D. The CDR3 nucleotides read TGCAGCGTCAGGACAGATACGCAGTATTTT. This codes for CSVRTDTQYF.